Listed below are T cell receptor beta chains from one sample, sequenced in a study of blood T cells in healthy people across ages. TCRdb analysed the 5' RACE reads with MiXCR anew, one entry per CDR3 protein. The sample consists of hundreds of thousands of distinct CDR3 sequences, 58% of them appearing once. Sequencing was performed on blood. The receptors were sampled from a man aged 60 to 69 in good health. The CDR3 runs from the conserved cysteine through the conserved F or W. Fields, in order: V gene, J gene, clone size, D gene, CDR3 DNA, CDR3 protein. A D gene is named only where the DNA matches it firmly. Expanded clones get a size class; other rows say once, few or many, or leave the size out.

>TRBV29-1|TRBJ1-1|few|TRBD1
TGCAGCGTTGAGACCGACAGGGACACTGAAGCTTTCTTT
CSVETDRDTEAFF
>TRBV5-1|TRBJ1-1|few|-
TGCGCCAGCAGCAGGGACCGGCCCATGAACACTGAAGCTTTCTTT
CASSRDRPMNTEAFF
>TRBV2|TRBJ2-7|-|-
TGTGCCAGCAGTGGGACAGCTCGCGAGCAGTACTTC
CASSGTAREQYF
>TRBV6-4|TRBJ2-7|-|-
TGTGCCAGCAGTGCAACTTCGAAGGCCCCCTACGAGCAGTACTTC
CASSATSKAPYEQYF
>TRBV29-1|TRBJ1-4|few|TRBD1
TGCAGCGTAACAAGGACAGGACTGAATGAAAAACTGTTTTTT
CSVTRTGLNEKLFF
>TRBV3-1|TRBJ2-3|-|-
TGTGCCAGCAGCCAAGATTACACAGATACGCAGTATTTT
CASSQDYTDTQYF
>TRBV27|TRBJ2-1|-|-
TGTGCCAGCAGTTTTATAGGGCTGTGGGGGAATGAGCAGTTCTTC
CASSFIGLWGNEQFF
>TRBV3-1|TRBJ2-1|-|TRBD1
TGTGCCAGCAGTAACAGGGGGAGGTGGTCCTACAATGAGCAGTTCTTC
CASSNRGRWSYNEQFF
>TRBV27|TRBJ1-2|-|-
TGTGCCAGCAGTTTATCGGCCCAGGCCGTTTTGACTGGCTACACCTTC
CASSLSAQAVLTGYTF
>TRBV9|TRBJ2-1|few|TRBD1
TGTGCCGGCAGCCCCACAGGGGGGACAATTTACAATGAGCAGTTCTTC
CAGSPTGGTIYNEQFF
>TRBV7-2|TRBJ1-4|-|-
TGTGCCAGCAGCTTCACGAGACAGACAGATGAAAAACTGTTTTTT
CASSFTRQTDEKLFF
>TRBV20-1|TRBJ2-2|-|-
TGCAGTGCTAGCGGGGGGCGGAACACCGGGGAGCTGTTTTTT
CSASGGRNTGELFF
>TRBV11-2|TRBJ2-3|-|TRBD2
TGTGCCAGCAGCCAGCGGGGGGTCTCTAGCACAGATACGCAGTATTTT
CASSQRGVSSTDTQYF
>TRBV20-1|TRBJ2-1|-|-
TGCAGTGCCGCCCCGCCCGGGGTAAAATTCTACGAGCAGTTCTTC
CSAAPPGVKFYEQFF
>TRBV6-2/TRBV6-3|TRBJ1-1|-|-
TGTGCCAGCAGTTACTCGAGGGGCAAGAACACTGAAGCTTTCTTT
CASSYSRGKNTEAFF
>TRBV6-2/TRBV6-3|TRBJ2-3|-|TRBD2
TGTGCCAGCAGTTACGAGCGGGGGGCTGGCACAGATACGCAGTATTTT
CASSYERGAGTDTQYF
>TRBV20-1|TRBJ2-7|-|TRBD2
TGCAGTGCTAGCAGGGCTAGCGGGAGCTCCTACGAGCAGTACTTC
CSASRASGSSYEQYF
>TRBV13|TRBJ2-7|-|TRBD2
TGTGCCGGCAGCCCCCGACTAGCGAACTACAATGAGCAGTACTTC
CAGSPRLANYNEQYF
>TRBV12-3/TRBV12-4|TRBJ1-2|-|TRBD1
TGTGCCAGCAGCCGCGGACAGGGCGGCGGCTACACCTTC
CASSRGQGGGYTF
>TRBV6-4|TRBJ1-6|-|-
TGTGCCAGCAGCCAGTGGGGGATGAATTCACCCCTCCACTTT
CASSQWGMNSPLHF
>TRBV5-1|TRBJ2-3|-|-
TGCGCCAGCAGCCTTTTAGGGAAAGGCACAGATACGCAGTATTTT
CASSLLGKGTDTQYF
>TRBV4-1|TRBJ1-5|-|TRBD1
TGCGCCAGCAGCCAAGTACAGGGGAGCATTCAGCCCCAGCATTTT
CASSQVQGSIQPQHF
>TRBV20-1|TRBJ1-1|few|-
TGCAGGGGGGAGGGACCGAACACTGAAGCTTTCTTT
CRGEGPNTEAFF
>TRBV28|TRBJ1-4|few|-
TGTGCCAGCAGTTCGGTTGCAACTAATGAAAAACTGTTTTTT
CASSSVATNEKLFF
>TRBV7-7|TRBJ2-3|-|TRBD2
TGTGCCAGCAGCTTAGGCACGAGGGGAGGGGATACGCAGTATTTT
CASSLGTRGGDTQYF
>TRBV12-3/TRBV12-4|TRBJ1-6|-|-
TGTGCCAGCAGCCCGGTGGGCTCCTATAATTCACCCCTCAACTTT
CASSPVGSYNSPLNF
>TRBV13|TRBJ1-6|-|TRBD1
TGTGCCAGCAGCTTGGGACAGAATGGGGAATCACCCCTCCACTTT
CASSLGQNGESPLHF
>TRBV4-1|TRBJ2-1|few|-
TGCGCCAGCAGCCCCGTGGCGCGTTCCTACAATGAGCAGTTCTTC
CASSPVARSYNEQFF
>TRBV5-5|TRBJ1-4|-|TRBD1
TGTGCCAGCAGCCGGGACAGGGTGGAGACTAATGAAAAACTGTTTTTT
CASSRDRVETNEKLFF
>TRBV28|TRBJ2-5|-|-
TGTGCCAGCAGGCAGATGGTCAATGAGCAGTACTTC
CASRQMVNEQYF
>TRBV6-5|TRBJ2-1|-|-
TGTGCCACCACGACGGGTCTCTTAACCTACAATGAGCAGTTCTTC
CATTTGLLTYNEQFF
>TRBV29-1|TRBJ1-4|-|TRBD1
TGCAGCGCAGACAGGGATGGGAATGAAAAACTGTTTTTT
CSADRDGNEKLFF
>TRBV10-3|TRBJ2-3|-|-
TGTGCCATCAGTGAGTCGGGGGGCCCCACAGATACGCAGTATTTT
CAISESGGPTDTQYF
>TRBV28|TRBJ2-7|-|TRBD2
TGTGCCAGCAGTTTATCCCTAGCGGGGTACTACGAGCAGTACTTC
CASSLSLAGYYEQYF
>TRBV5-5|TRBJ2-1|-|-
TGTGCCAGCAGCCCCCGGGGGGACAGAACTGAGCAGTTCTTC
CASSPRGDRTEQFF
>TRBV12-3/TRBV12-4|TRBJ1-4|few|-
TGTGCCAGCAGTGGAGGGGGGGGCATTGAAAAACTGTTTTTT
CASSGGGGIEKLFF
>TRBV6-2/TRBV6-3|TRBJ2-3|-|TRBD1
TGTGCCAGCAGATCACGGAGACAGGGGGGTAGCACAGATACGCAGTATTTT
CASRSRRQGGSTDTQYF
>TRBV7-9|TRBJ1-2|-|-
TGTGCCAGCAGCTTAGCGGTGGGAGCCGATGGCTACACCTTC
CASSLAVGADGYTF
>TRBV20-1|TRBJ2-1|-|TRBD2
TGCAGCGTCATAGCGGGGGGGGCCTACAATGAGCAGTTCTTC
CSVIAGGAYNEQFF
>TRBV11-2|TRBJ2-3|once|TRBD1
TGTGCCAGCAGCCAGGGGGGACAGGGAACGGATACGCAGTATTTT
CASSQGGQGTDTQYF
>TRBV10-3|TRBJ1-2|-|-
TGTGCCATCAGTGAGTCCAGCGGGAGGGATGGCTACACCTTC
CAISESSGRDGYTF
>TRBV2|TRBJ1-6|-|-
TGTGCCAGCAATGGGGACACCTCAGTACCCCTCCACTTT
CASNGDTSVPLHF
>TRBV12-3/TRBV12-4|TRBJ2-3|-|TRBD1
TGTGCCAGCAGACCGGGACAGGGGGCAAGTGGTACGCAGTATTTT
CASRPGQGASGTQYF
>TRBV29-1|TRBJ2-1|-|TRBD2
TGCAGCGTCGCTAGTTGGGAGGGTAATGAGCAGTTCTTC
CSVASWEGNEQFF
>TRBV20-1|TRBJ2-3|once|TRBD1
TGCAGTGCTGGACAGGGAGCAGATACGCAGTATTTT
CSAGQGADTQYF